This T cell receptor (beta chain) was observed in a study of CD8+ T cells in alopecia areata. Study as a whole: Treated patients were dosed with oral tofacitinib, taking 5 to 10 mg twice daily. Overall study findings and caveats: Under tofacitinib, numerous expanded lesional clonotypes remained detectable in scalp and blood. Given one nonresponder, whether baseline CD8+ expansion relates to response remains uncertain. Scalp clonality and expanded CD8+ clones among the top 100 were significantly decreased by tofacitinib.

This clone turned up a few times. Its antigen remains unknown. The treatment was: oral pan-JAK inhibitor, 5-10 mg twice daily. Sequencing templates came from extracted RNA that was reverse transcribed into cDNA. Libraries were prepared by immunoSEQ multiplex PCR; TCRdb keeps only in-frame clonotypes and omits some of them. The data contain approximately 150,000 clones, around 60% of them singletons. Specimen: CD4+ T cells sorted from blood, collected at week 24, from a patient treated with tofacitinib. The receptor was isolated from a human donor with alopecia areata.

The CDR3, as DNA: TGTGCCAGCAGTCGACAGTTCTCAAACACTGAAGCTTTCTTT. Encoded protein: CASSRQFSNTEAFF. The chain employs TRBV11-2 and TRBJ1-1; D is possibly TRBD1 (5 bases). The V gene's germline CDR1 is SGHAT and CDR2 FQNNGV. This CDR3 has 14 residues. Trimming stripped 6 bases from V and 2 bases from J, with 13 bases between.